Described below is a single T cell receptor (beta chain) sequence and its context. This clonotype has ten or more counts. Its antigen specificity is not known. No per-base quality is available; no much larger clone lies one base away. The data stem from a study of T cells in Graves' hyperthyroidism and ophthalmopathy (dated by TCRdb to between 2018 and 2021). At the level of the whole study: Peripheral blood samples were taken at the time of initial diagnosis, prior to any treatment. In addition, the study compared T-cell repertoires in thyroid tissue and in blood from several Graves' hyperthyroidism patients. The approximately 90 discovery patients were randomly split 7:3 into training and test sets. Prospective prediction of ophthalmopathy was tested in an independent validation cohort of some 20 hyperthyroidism patients and 15 to 17 patients who later progressed to ophthalmopathy. The paper describes TCR Vbeta CDR3 sequencing of roughly 130 peripheral blood samples, made up of roughly 45 ophthalmopathy patients, around 73 hyperthyroidism patients and about 17 progressor patients. To identify TCR V-J signatures that set the groups apart, the researchers used a discovery cohort of roughly 100 patients, made up of roughly 40 with Graves' ophthalmopathy and some 56 with stable Graves' hyperthyroidism. Following sampling, methimazole starting at 30 mg daily was given to hyperthyroidism patients, and high-dose intravenous methylprednisolone was given to ophthalmopathy patients.

The TCR beta CDR3 regions were amplified from RNA transcripts. The first round of RT-PCR for the TCR CDR3 was performed with the HTBI primer set and the Qiagen OneStep RT-PCR kit. The libraries were constructed in a second round of multiplex PCR and then size-selected and purified. Paired-end sequencing of the libraries was performed with 100 bp reads on an Illumina HiSeq2000. In the original analysis: SOAPnuke was used to process the raw data, throwing out any read that contained adapters or uncalled bases, had a mean Phred below 15, or lacked an exact constant-primer or identifier match. COPE v1.2.5 was used to merge the high-quality paired reads, and each unique nucleotide sequence was defined as a clonotype. MiTCR v1.1 was used to align clonotypes to the IMGT TRBV, TRBD and TRBJ reference segments. The analysis included only V-J combinations with a frequency above 0.0001, which together covered 98% to 99.2% of the repertoires. The TCS score was defined as F50 (clonal expansion) divided by E x V (chaos), with BLOSUM62-based TCRdist calculated between CDR3 peptides within each V-J. Welch's t-statistics and random forest reduced some 510 V-J features to around 14, which were used in a naive Bayes classifier (R e1071). The public reads were run again by TCRdb, first through fastp at Q25 and then through MiXCR, and only productive beta chains were kept. Each CDR3 protein appears once, grouped with its most common genes and DNA. These V and J calls originate from TCRdb's pipeline instead of the authors' own analysis. In all, the sample holds approximately 370,000 distinct CDR3 sequences, and approximately 18% of those were seen once. Around a third of the sample is taken by the ten largest.

V lost 3 bases and J lost 3 bases; the stretch between them is 18 bases long. The CDR3 starts with the cysteine, ends with the phenylalanine, and has 15 residues. Only CDR3 DNA is held: 45 bases, read in frame from base 1. According to the germline V gene (reference sequence), CDR1 reads DFQATT and CDR2 reads SNEGSKA. The hyperthyroidism patients were between 18 and 65 years old and newly diagnosed, with a disease duration of less than 2 months. Exclusion was applied to patients with uncontrolled infections, other autoimmune diseases, pregnancy or lactation. Diagnoses were based on clinical symptoms, serum thyroxine and TRAb, thyroid ultrasound and orbital computed tomography. For progressor patients, blood was drawn at the first diagnosis of hyperthyroidism, before any ophthalmopathy symptoms had appeared. PBMCs were isolated from about 9.2 ml of fresh peripheral blood by Ficoll-Paque density gradient centrifugation. Progressor patients were defined as those initially diagnosed with Graves' hyperthyroidism in whom ophthalmopathy developed during follow-up. Total RNA was extracted using Trizol reagent, and RNA quality was assessed on an Agilent 2100 Bioanalyzer.

Overall study results and their limits: Ophthalmopathy was separated from stable hyperthyroidism by a 13 V-J signature model, with just over 85% sensitivity and roughly 81% specificity obtained in cross-validation and 80%/75% obtained in testing. No statistical method was used to fix the sample size in advance, and group allocation was not hidden from the investigators. Blood samples also contained most of the expanded thyroid clonotypes (frequency above 0.001), which suggests that blood repertoires may reflect thyroid immune responses. In validation, progression to ophthalmopathy was predicted by the model with 70.59% sensitivity and 72% to 85% specificity, a median of around 6.5 months before onset.

The sample comprised blood. The source of this sequence is a young woman with Graves' hyperthyroidism that later progressed to Graves' ophthalmopathy. This receptor chain uses TRBV20-1 and TRBJ2-7; a confident D gene designation cannot be given. The CDR3: CSASSSGSLNYEQYF. The sequenced DNA: TGCAGTGCTAGTAGTTCGGGCTCACTGAACTACGAGCAGTACTTC.